This T cell receptor (beta chain) emerged from a study of cytomegalovirus exposure and HLA in healthy donors. Points from the study as a whole: Follow-up analysis later connected one missense variant in DCLRE1C with trimming of TCR beta V- and J-genes. At a 0.05 false discovery rate, a later analysis found 15,000 to 20,000 TCR beta sequences to be associated with HLA alleles. In an earlier analysis, productive rearrangement rates for most beta V segments clustered near 87% or 30%. The majority of CMV-associated TCR beta chains were reported as apparently HLA-restricted in a later analysis.

Note on this clone: Its target is not known.

This CDR3 spans 13 amino acids. V was trimmed by 4 bases and J by 9 bases, leaving 16 bases between them. The germline CDR1 and CDR2 sequences are SGHNT and YYREEE (reference sequence). Primers for the PCR totalled 60 Vbeta and 13 Jbeta. Profiled with immunoSEQ multiplex PCR; TCRdb holds only in-frame clones, not every one. The table includes about 190,000 clones, over 60% detected once. This clonotype was sampled from a man between 25 and 39 years old in good health and CMV-seropositive. The rearrangement uses TRBV5-4 and TRBJ2-5; D is undetermined. Specimen: PBMCs. CDR3 sequence (DNA): TGTGCCAGCAGCCGCGACGGTCCCGAGGCCCAGTACTTC. It codes for CASSRDGPEAQYF.